This is a list of T cell receptor beta chains from one sample in a study of OX40 agonist ivuxolimab in advanced cancers. Profiled with immunoSEQ multiplex PCR; TCRdb holds only in-frame clones, not every one. Of about 100,000 clones in the sample, approximately 90% were seen once. The sequences come from CD4+ or CD8+ T cells sorted from blood, collected in a trial of the OX40 agonist ivuxolimab. The receptors here all came from an adult with an advanced solid tumor such as melanoma, head and neck, liver or kidney cancer. The CDR3 runs from the conserved cysteine through the conserved F or W. Fields, in order: V gene, CDR3 length, D gene, J gene, clone size, CDR3 DNA, CDR3 protein. D genes are given only for firm matches. Expanded clones get a size class; other rows say once, few or many, or leave the size out.

V: TRBV6-5
length: 13
D: -
J: TRBJ1-2
size: -
DNA: TGTGCCAGCAGCTCAGGGAGGGGGTATGGCTACACCTTC
CDR3: CASSSGRGYGYTF

V: TRBV7-9
length: 13
D: -
J: TRBJ2-1
size: -
DNA: TGTGCCAGCAGCTTAGGACTCCAGAATGAGCAGTTCTTC
CDR3: CASSLGLQNEQFF

V: TRBV6-5
length: 15
D: TRBD1
J: TRBJ1-4
size: -
DNA: TGTGCCAGCAGTTTGGAGACAGGGGGCGGTGAAAAACTGTTTTTT
CDR3: CASSLETGGGEKLFF

V: TRBV6-1
length: 14
D: -
J: TRBJ1-1
size: -
DNA: TGTGCCAGCTGTCCAAGTATTATGAACACTGAAGCTTTCTTT
CDR3: CASCPSIMNTEAFF

V: TRBV15
length: 13
D: -
J: TRBJ2-1
size: -
DNA: TGTGCCACCAGCAGAGGTGGCGGGGATGAGCAGTTCTTC
CDR3: CATSRGGGDEQFF

V: TRBV2
length: 13
D: TRBD1
J: TRBJ2-5
size: -
DNA: TGTGCCAGCAGGACAGGGATTTGGGAGACCCAGTACTTC
CDR3: CASRTGIWETQYF

V: TRBV19
length: 16
D: -
J: TRBJ1-5
size: -
DNA: TGTGCCAGTAGCCCTTCAAAGGGACCTGGCAATCAGCCCCAGCATTTT
CDR3: CASSPSKGPGNQPQHF

V: TRBV15
length: 14
D: -
J: TRBJ2-7
size: -
DNA: TGTGCCACCAGCCCAATTCGGGGGAGCTACGAGCAGTACTTC
CDR3: CATSPIRGSYEQYF

V: TRBV7-9
length: 14
D: -
J: TRBJ2-7
size: -
DNA: TGTGCCAGCAGCTTAGGAAGCGTCGCCTACGAGCAGTACTTC
CDR3: CASSLGSVAYEQYF

V: TRBV4-2
length: 16
D: TRBD2
J: TRBJ2-3
size: -
DNA: TGTGCCAGCAGCCAGGGACTAAGCGGGAGAGGGGATACGCAGTATTTT
CDR3: CASSQGLSGRGDTQYF

V: TRBV5-4
length: 15
D: TRBD1
J: TRBJ2-1
size: -
DNA: TGTGCCAGCAGCTTCTCCGGGACAGGGAGCAATGAGCAGTTCTTC
CDR3: CASSFSGTGSNEQFF

V: TRBV7-9
length: 13
D: TRBD1
J: TRBJ2-7
size: once
DNA: TGTGCCAGCGGGGACAGGGGAGCCTACGAGCAGTACTTC
CDR3: CASGDRGAYEQYF

V: TRBV4-1
length: 19
D: TRBD2
J: TRBJ2-1
size: -
DNA: TGCGCCAGCAGCCCCGGGGGTAGCGGGGCTAGGGGCTCCTACAATGAGCAGTTCTTC
CDR3: CASSPGGSGARGSYNEQFF

V: TRBV7-3
length: 14
D: -
J: TRBJ2-1
size: -
DNA: TGTGCCAGCAGCTTAGGGGTTTCATACAATGAGCAGTTCTTC
CDR3: CASSLGVSYNEQFF

V: TRBV29-1
length: 12
D: -
J: TRBJ2-2
size: -
DNA: TGCAGCGTTGGGTCCATGGGCGGGGAGCTGTTTTTT
CDR3: CSVGSMGGELFF

V: TRBV29-1
length: 14
D: -
J: TRBJ2-5
size: -
DNA: TGCAGCGTTGAAGATCTGGGAGGTTGGGAGACCCAGTACTTC
CDR3: CSVEDLGGWETQYF

V: TRBV14
length: 16
D: -
J: TRBJ2-3
size: -
DNA: TGTGCCAGCAGCCAAGATATCCGCTCTAGCACAGATACGCAGTATTTT
CDR3: CASSQDIRSSTDTQYF

V: TRBV27
length: 14
D: TRBD1
J: TRBJ1-1
size: -
DNA: TGTGCCAGCAGTTGGACAGGGGTAAGCGCTGAAGCTTTCTTT
CDR3: CASSWTGVSAEAFF

V: TRBV7-9
length: 14
D: -
J: TRBJ2-1
size: -
DNA: TGTGCCAGCAGCTTATCTCTTGGAACCAATGAGCAGTTCTTC
CDR3: CASSLSLGTNEQFF

V: TRBV2
length: 17
D: -
J: TRBJ2-1
size: -
DNA: TGTGCCAGCAGGAGATCAAGTGGGCTGGTTCTCTACAATGAGCAGTTCTTC
CDR3: CASRRSSGLVLYNEQFF

V: TRBV30
length: 12
D: -
J: TRBJ2-2
size: -
DNA: TGTGCCTCTAAGGCGTACACCGGGGAGCTGTTTTTT
CDR3: CASKAYTGELFF

V: TRBV2
length: 14
D: TRBD2
J: TRBJ2-5
size: -
DNA: TGTGCCAGCAGTGACCTAGCGGCGACGGCGACCCAGTACTTC
CDR3: CASSDLAATATQYF

V: TRBV5-1
length: 14
D: -
J: TRBJ2-7
size: -
DNA: TGCGCCAGCAGCGTGGGCAGGGGCTCCTACGAGCAGTACTTC
CDR3: CASSVGRGSYEQYF

V: TRBV7-8
length: 17
D: TRBD2
J: TRBJ2-1
size: -
DNA: TGTGCCAGCAGCTTACGCCTACTAGCGAGCTCCTACAATGAGCAGTTCTTC
CDR3: CASSLRLLASSYNEQFF

V: TRBV29-1
length: 13
D: TRBD2
J: TRBJ2-5
size: -
DNA: TGCAGCGCCACACCACTAGCGGGAGAGACCCAGTACTTC
CDR3: CSATPLAGETQYF

V: TRBV28
length: 13
D: -
J: TRBJ2-7
size: -
DNA: TGTGCCAGCAGTTTCTTAGCAAACTACGAGCAGTACTTC
CDR3: CASSFLANYEQYF

V: TRBV7-3
length: 15
D: -
J: TRBJ2-7
size: -
DNA: TGTGCCAGCAGCTTCGGGGGGCACCCTTCCTACGAGCAGTACTTC
CDR3: CASSFGGHPSYEQYF

V: TRBV2
length: 16
D: TRBD1
J: TRBJ1-1
size: -
DNA: TGTGCCAGCAGTGAAAAGGGACAGGGGGGGTACACTGAAGCTTTCTTT
CDR3: CASSEKGQGGYTEAFF

V: TRBV9
length: 19
D: -
J: TRBJ2-1
size: -
DNA: TGTGCCAGCAGCACCCCGGGACTCGAAGGGTCGGGGAACTACAATGAGCAGTTCTTC
CDR3: CASSTPGLEGSGNYNEQFF

V: TRBV13
length: 18
D: TRBD2
J: TRBJ2-1
size: -
DNA: TGTGCCAGCAGCTCCAGGCTTACCGGGACTAGCGGGAGTGGTGAGCAGTTCTTC
CDR3: CASSSRLTGTSGSGEQFF

V: TRBV19
length: 15
D: -
J: TRBJ2-2
size: -
DNA: TGTGCCAGTAGTCCCTCGACGAGGAACACCGGGGAGCTGTTTTTT
CDR3: CASSPSTRNTGELFF

V: TRBV11-2
length: 14
D: TRBD2
J: TRBJ2-3
size: -
DNA: TGTGCCAGCAGCCCCGGACTAGCACTAGATACGCAGTATTTT
CDR3: CASSPGLALDTQYF

V: TRBV7-6
length: 14
D: -
J: TRBJ2-1
size: -
DNA: TGTGCCAGCAGCTCTTGGGGCGAGACGGGTGAGCAGTTCTTC
CDR3: CASSSWGETGEQFF

V: TRBV4-1
length: 20
D: -
J: TRBJ2-5
size: -
DNA: TGCGCCAGCAGCCGACGGACCCTCCAAGGGCCTCTCAGGGGGGTCAAGACCCAGTACTTC
CDR3: CASSRRTLQGPLRGVKTQYF

V: TRBV28
length: 16
D: -
J: TRBJ2-4
size: -
DNA: TGTGCCAGCAGTTTGGCGGACCGACTAGCCAAAAACATTCAGTACTTC
CDR3: CASSLADRLAKNIQYF

V: TRBV19
length: 13
D: -
J: TRBJ2-4
size: once
DNA: TGTGCCAGTAGTATCCCCCCTAAAAACATTCAGTACTTC
CDR3: CASSIPPKNIQYF

V: TRBV18
length: 16
D: -
J: TRBJ1-3
size: -
DNA: TGTGCCAGCTCACCACTTGTCGGAAACTCTGGAAACACCATATATTTT
CDR3: CASSPLVGNSGNTIYF

V: TRBV6-5
length: 15
D: -
J: TRBJ2-1
size: -
DNA: TGTGCCAGCAAGTCCCATTTAGGGAGACGGCTTGAGCAGTTCTTC
CDR3: CASKSHLGRRLEQFF

V: TRBV7-6
length: 17
D: TRBD2
J: TRBJ2-2
size: -
DNA: TGTGCCAGCAGCTTAGGAGGGACTAGGAGGAACACCGGGGAGCTGTTTTTT
CDR3: CASSLGGTRRNTGELFF

V: TRBV19
length: 14
D: -
J: TRBJ2-7
size: -
DNA: TGTGCCAGTAGCCGACGGGAAGGCTCCTACGAGCAGTACTTC
CDR3: CASSRREGSYEQYF

V: TRBV19
length: 15
D: TRBD2
J: TRBJ2-5
size: -
DNA: TGTGCCAGTAGTATAGAGGCCTCTAGCGGGGAGACCCAGTACTTC
CDR3: CASSIEASSGETQYF

V: TRBV11-2
length: 15
D: TRBD1
J: TRBJ2-7
size: -
DNA: TGTGCCAGCAGCCAGGGGGACAGGAGCTCCTACGAGCAGTACTTC
CDR3: CASSQGDRSSYEQYF

V: TRBV6-5
length: 14
D: -
J: TRBJ1-2
size: once
DNA: TGTGCCAGCAGTTACTCCTCGCAGGGTGATGGCTACACCTTC
CDR3: CASSYSSQGDGYTF

V: TRBV5-1
length: 11
D: -
J: TRBJ2-5
size: few
DNA: TGCGCCAGCAGCTTAGAAGAGACCCAGTACTTC
CDR3: CASSLEETQYF

V: TRBV2
length: 14
D: -
J: TRBJ1-3
size: -
DNA: TGTGCCAGCAGTGATTGGATCTCTGGAAACACCATATATTTT
CDR3: CASSDWISGNTIYF

V: TRBV11-2
length: 14
D: -
J: TRBJ1-1
size: -
DNA: TGTGCCAGCAGCTTGCGGGGGGCGAACACTGAAGCTTTCTTT
CDR3: CASSLRGANTEAFF

V: TRBV25-1
length: 15
D: TRBD1
J: TRBJ2-2
size: -
DNA: TGTGCCAGCAGTGGATTTACAGGGGTCACCGGGGAGCTGTTTTTT
CDR3: CASSGFTGVTGELFF

V: TRBV30
length: 13
D: -
J: TRBJ1-2
size: -
DNA: TGTGCCTGGGCCGGGACAAGTACGCATGGCTACACCTTC
CDR3: CAWAGTSTHGYTF

V: TRBV18
length: 15
D: -
J: TRBJ1-5
size: -
DNA: TGTGCCAGCTCACCACCGTGGCAGGGCAATCAGCCCCAGCATTTT
CDR3: CASSPPWQGNQPQHF

V: TRBV5-1
length: 15
D: -
J: TRBJ2-1
size: -
DNA: TGCGCCAGCAGCTTCGGCGGTCCCTCCTACAATGAGCAGTTCTTC
CDR3: CASSFGGPSYNEQFF

V: TRBV5-1
length: 12
D: -
J: TRBJ2-5
size: -
DNA: TGCGCCAGCAGCTTGACAGGAGAGACCCAGTACTTC
CDR3: CASSLTGETQYF

V: TRBV2
length: 13
D: -
J: TRBJ1-2
size: -
DNA: TGTGCCAGCAGTGAAATCAGGCTCTATGGCTACACCTTC
CDR3: CASSEIRLYGYTF

V: TRBV18
length: 14
D: -
J: TRBJ2-7
size: -
DNA: TGTGCCAGCTCCGTCCAGGGCACCTCCTACGAGCAGTACTTC
CDR3: CASSVQGTSYEQYF

V: TRBV28
length: 14
D: -
J: TRBJ2-2
size: -
DNA: TGTGCCAGCAGTCTTGGCAGGGTGACCGGGGAGCTGTTTTTT
CDR3: CASSLGRVTGELFF

V: TRBV9
length: 14
D: -
J: TRBJ1-1
size: few
DNA: TGTGCCAGCAGCGTAGCTACGGGGAACACTGAAGCTTTCTTT
CDR3: CASSVATGNTEAFF

V: TRBV6-5
length: 15
D: -
J: TRBJ1-1
size: -
DNA: TGTGCCAGCAGTTACGGGGGGGCCATGAACACTGAAGCTTTCTTT
CDR3: CASSYGGAMNTEAFF

V: TRBV5-4
length: 15
D: TRBD1
J: TRBJ1-2
size: -
DNA: TGTGCCAGCAGACGAGGACAGGGAGGTAACTATGGCTACACCTTC
CDR3: CASRRGQGGNYGYTF

V: TRBV2
length: 13
D: -
J: TRBJ2-1
size: -
DNA: TGTGCCGCTCACCCCGAACAGATAAATGAGCAGTTCTTC
CDR3: CAAHPEQINEQFF